This T cell receptor (beta chain) is drawn from a study of blood T cell repertoires in COVID-19. Background on the study: Samples of COVID-19 (acute and convalescent) were obtained from the United States, Italy and Spain. T cells, B-cell-depleted T cells, or PBMCs provided the cDNA or gDNA that served as material.

The V and J ends lost 5 bases and 8 bases respectively, with 15 bases between them. CDR3 length equals 13 residues. Germline loops: CDR1 WNHNN, CDR2 SYGVQD (reference sequence). Per the authors' pipeline: Amplification with reference gene primers provided the estimates of nucleated cell counts. Clones were read by immunoSEQ multiplex PCR, and TCRdb kept only the in-frame ones, dropping some. That table is the source of V, J and clone size, and D and trimming were worked out from the DNA. The sample shows around 45,000 clones, approximately 90% of them seen only once. This clone was picked up a small number of times.

This receptor was identified in a man older than 75 with acute or convalescent COVID-19. Sequencing used peripheral blood. This sequence joins TRBV10-1 and TRBJ1-2, with no clear D. The chain's CDR3 is CASSSGLREGYTF. For the CDR3, the DNA is TGCGCCAGCAGTAGCGGACTCCGAGAAGGCTACACCTTC.